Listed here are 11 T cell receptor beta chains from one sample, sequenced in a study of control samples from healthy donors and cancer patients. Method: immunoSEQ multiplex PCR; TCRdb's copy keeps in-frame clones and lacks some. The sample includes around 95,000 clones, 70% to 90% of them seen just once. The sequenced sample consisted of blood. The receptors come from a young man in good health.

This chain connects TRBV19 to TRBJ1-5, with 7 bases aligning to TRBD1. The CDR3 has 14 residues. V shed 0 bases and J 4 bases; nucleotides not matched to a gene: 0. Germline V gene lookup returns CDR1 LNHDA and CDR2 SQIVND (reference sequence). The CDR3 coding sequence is TGTGCCAGTAGTATAGACAGGGGGAATCAGCCCCAGCATTTT. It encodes CASSIDRGNQPQHF. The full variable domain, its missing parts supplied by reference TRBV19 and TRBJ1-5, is DGGITQSPKYLFRKEGQNVTLSCEQNLNHDAMYWYRQDPGQGLRLIYYSQIVNDFQKGDIAEGYSVSREKKESFPLTVTSAQKNPTAFYLCASSIDRGNQPQHFGDGTRLSIL.

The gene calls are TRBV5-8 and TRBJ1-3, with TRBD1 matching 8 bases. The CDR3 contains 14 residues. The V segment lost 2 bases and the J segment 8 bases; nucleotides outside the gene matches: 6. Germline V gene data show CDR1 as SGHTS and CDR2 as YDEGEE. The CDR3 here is CASSFRGREDTIYF. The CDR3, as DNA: TGTGCCAGCAGCTTCAGGGGGCGAGAAGACACCATATATTTT.

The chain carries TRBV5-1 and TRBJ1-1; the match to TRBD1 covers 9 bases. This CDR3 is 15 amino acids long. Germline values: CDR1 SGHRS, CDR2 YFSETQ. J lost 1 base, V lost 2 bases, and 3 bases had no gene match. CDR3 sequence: CASSFPGQGNTEAFF. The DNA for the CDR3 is TGCGCCAGCAGCTTTCCGGGACAGGGGAACACTGAAGCTTTCTTT.

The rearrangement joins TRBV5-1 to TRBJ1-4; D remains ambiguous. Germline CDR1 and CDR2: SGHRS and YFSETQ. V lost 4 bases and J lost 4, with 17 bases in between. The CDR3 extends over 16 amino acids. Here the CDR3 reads CASSPSSAGVNEKLFF. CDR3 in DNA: TGCGCCAGCAGCCCATCGTCAGCAGGAGTTAATGAAAAACTGTTTTTT.

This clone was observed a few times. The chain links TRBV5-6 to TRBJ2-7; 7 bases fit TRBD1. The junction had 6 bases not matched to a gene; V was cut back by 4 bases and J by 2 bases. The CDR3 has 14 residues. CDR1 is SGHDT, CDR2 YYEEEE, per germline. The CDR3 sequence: CASSELGQTYEQYF. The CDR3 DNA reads TGTGCCAGCAGCGAATTGGGACAGACCTACGAGCAGTACTTC.

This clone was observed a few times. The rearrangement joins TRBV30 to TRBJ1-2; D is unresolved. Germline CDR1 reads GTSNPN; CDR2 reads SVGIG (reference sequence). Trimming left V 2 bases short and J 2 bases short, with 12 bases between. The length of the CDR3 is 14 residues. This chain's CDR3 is CAWSKAGANYGYTF. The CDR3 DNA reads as TGTGCCTGGAGTAAGGCAGGAGCAAACTATGGCTACACCTTC.

The CDR3 DNA follows: TGTGCCAGTAGTAGCCGGGACAACACAGATACGCAGTATTTT. Its protein is CASSSRDNTDTQYF. The chain recombines TRBV19 with TRBJ2-3; D possibly corresponds to TRBD1 (6 bases). Germline CDR1 and CDR2: LNHDA and SQIVND (reference sequence). CDR3 length: 14 amino acids. The V end lost 4 bases, the J end lost 2 bases, and 10 bases lay between the germline ends.

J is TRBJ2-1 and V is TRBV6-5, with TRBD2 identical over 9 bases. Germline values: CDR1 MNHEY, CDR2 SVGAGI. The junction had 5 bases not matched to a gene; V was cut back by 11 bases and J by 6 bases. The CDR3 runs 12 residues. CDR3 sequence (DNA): TGTGCCGGAAAGCGGGGGGCCAATGAGCAGTTCTTC. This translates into CAGKRGANEQFF.

The CDR3 sequence is CSAGADTQYF. The CDR3 DNA reads as TGCAGTGCGGGAGCAGATACGCAGTATTTT. The J gene is TRBJ2-3, the V gene TRBV20-1; maybe TRBD2 (5 bases). This CDR3 spans 10 amino acids. In germline, CDR1 is DFQATT, CDR2 SNEGSKA (reference sequence). Trimming removed 6 bases at V and 4 bases at J, with 5 bases between.

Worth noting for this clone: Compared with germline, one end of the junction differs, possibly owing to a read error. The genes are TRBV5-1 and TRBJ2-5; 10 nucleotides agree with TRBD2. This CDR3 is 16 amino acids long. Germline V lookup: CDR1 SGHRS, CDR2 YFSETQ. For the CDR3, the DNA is TGCGCCAGCAAAAGGTCACTAGCGGGGTCCCAAGGGACCCAGTACTTC. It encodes CASKRSLAGSQGTQYF.

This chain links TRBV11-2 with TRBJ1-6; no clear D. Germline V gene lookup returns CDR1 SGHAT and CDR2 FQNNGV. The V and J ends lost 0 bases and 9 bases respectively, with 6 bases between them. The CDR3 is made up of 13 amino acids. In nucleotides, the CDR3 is TGTGCCAGCAGCTTAGATAGTTTTTCACCCCTCCACTTT. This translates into CASSLDSFSPLHF.